The sequence of this T cell receptor beta chain was determined in a study of T-cell reconstitution after alpha-beta-depleted transplantation in children. General study findings and limits: As was reported, about two months after transplant, alpha-beta T cells came from several hundred expanded graft clones.

Library preparation (for TCRbeta) was performed with unique molecular identifiers. One entry per CDR3 protein results from TCRdb running MiXCR on the PCR reads. In the table there are around 100,000 distinct CDR3 sequences, 4.5% to 7.5% of which are singletons. The sample holds many counts of this clonotype. The antigen remains unidentified. Germline lookup yields CDR1 SEHNR and CDR2 FQNEAQ (reference sequence). The CDR3 totals 13 residues. Trimming cost V 5 bases and J 4 bases, with 12 bases left between them. This sequence originates from a female patient aged 2 to 10 who had a stem cell transplant for Fanconi anemia, so the T cells may come from the graft donor. The V call is TRBV7-9, the J call TRBJ2-7, with no clear D. Sample: PBMCs, mostly from graft donor cells, taken 60 days after TCRalphabeta/CD19-depleted stem cell transplant. In DNA, the CDR3 is TGTGCCAGCAGCGGTGGGGTGAAGTACGAGCAGTACTTC. Its translation is CASSGGVKYEQYF. The full variable domain, completed using reference TRBV7-9 and TRBJ2-7, is DTGVSQNPRHKITKRGQNVTFRCDPISEHNRLYWYRQTLGQGPEFLTYFQNEAQLEKSRLLSDRFSAERPKGSFSTLEIQRTEQGDSAMYLCASSGGVKYEQYFGPGTRLTVT.